This T cell receptor beta chain is drawn from a study of blood T cell repertoires in COVID-19. The table came from immunoSEQ multiplex PCR; TCRdb's copy has only in-frame clones and leaves some out. The sample lists 230,000 or so clones; 75% to 90% were seen once. The sample taken for sequencing was peripheral blood. This receptor was identified in a human donor in a cohort sampled during active COVID-19.

The CDR3: CASSVDPGRNTEAFF. The CDR3 nucleotides read TGTGCCAGCAGCGTAGACCCAGGGCGTAACACTGAAGCTTTCTTT. The chain has TRBV9 and TRBJ1-1, with D tentatively TRBD1 (5 bases). CDR1 and CDR2 from the germline V gene are SGDLS and YYNGEE. V was cut by 0 bases and J by 2 bases, with 11 bases left in between. The CDR3 spans 15 residues.